The 30 T cell receptor beta chains in this list originate from one sample, sequenced in a study of cytomegalovirus exposure and HLA in healthy donors. 60 Vbeta and 13 Jbeta primers were used in PCR. TCRdb's table, derived via immunoSEQ multiplex PCR, lists solely in-frame clones and lacks some. The table includes 120,000 to 150,000 clones, about 80% detected once. The sequenced sample was PBMCs. The source is a male donor in good health and CMV-seropositive.

This chain uses TRBV9 with TRBJ2-1; no clear D. The CDR3 totals 11 residues. V was trimmed by 3 bases and J by 5 bases, leaving 3 bases between them. Germline lookup yields CDR1 SGDLS and CDR2 YYNGEE. CDR3 sequence (DNA): TGTGCCAGCAGCGCGGACAATGAGCAGTTCTTC. It codes for CASSADNEQFF.

The rearrangement uses TRBV18 and TRBJ2-7; possibly TRBD2 for D (6 bases). This CDR3 comprises 17 residues. The V end was cut by 2 bases, the J end by 7 bases, with 24 bases between. Germline V gives CDR1 KGHSH, CDR2 LQKENI. CDR3 amino acids: CASSPKCNLAPLCEQYF. In DNA, the CDR3 is TGTGCCAGCTCACCAAAGTGCAATCTAGCGCCTCTTTGTGAGCAGTACTTC.

V gene TRBV19 combines with J gene TRBJ2-1; D not resolved. Trimming left V 3 bases short and J 0 bases short, with 12 bases between. Germline V CDR1 and CDR2: LNHDA, SQIVND (reference sequence). The CDR3 sequence is 16 residues long. CDR3 bases: TGTGCCAGTAGTATGTATAGTCCTAGCTCCTACAATGAGCAGTTCTTC. Its translation: CASSMYSPSSYNEQFF.

This clone has just one count. The rearrangement links TRBV27 to TRBJ1-5, with 11 bases fitting TRBD1. Losses at the gene ends were 6 bases for V and 5 bases for J; bases not matched to a gene: 9. The germline V gene encodes CDR1 MNHEY and CDR2 SMNVEV (reference sequence). The CDR3 has 16 residues. The CDR3 region is CASRPRTGGMDQPQHF. CDR3 nucleotides: TGTGCCAGCAGGCCTAGGACAGGGGGCATGGATCAGCCCCAGCATTTT.

The J gene is TRBJ2-1, the V gene TRBV19; no clear D gene. The CDR3 runs to 12 residues. V lost 2 bases to trimming and J lost 6 bases, with 5 bases between them. Germline V lookup: CDR1 LNHDA, CDR2 SQIVND (reference sequence). The CDR3 coding sequence is TGTGCCAGTAGTATACCATTCAATGAGCAGTTCTTC. This translates into CASSIPFNEQFF.

This clone came up a few times. The genes are TRBV6-5 and TRBJ1-1; D remains unclear. Germline loops: CDR1 MNHEY, CDR2 SVGAGI. Trimming shortened V by 7 bases and J by 5 bases, and 8 bases separated the two germline ends. CDR3 size: 11 residues. CDR3 sequence (DNA): TGTGCCAGCAACAGTTGGACTGAAGCTTTCTTT. Translated: CASNSWTEAFF.

This clone was detected a few times. The chain is built from TRBV9 and TRBJ2-6; 8 nucleotides agree with TRBD1. CDR1 SGDLS and CDR2 YYNGEE come from the germline V gene. J lost 2 bases, V lost 4 bases, and 11 bases had no gene match. The CDR3 contains 18 residues. CDR3 nucleotide sequence: TGTGCCAGCAGCCTTTCCGACAGGGGATATACTGGGGCCAACGTCCTGACTTTC. Encoded protein: CASSLSDRGYTGANVLTF.

DNA for the CDR3: TGTGCCAGCAGCATAGGGACACTTGCCTACAATGAGCAGTTCTTC. Protein product: CASSIGTLAYNEQFF. J is TRBJ2-1 and V is TRBV27, with D maybe TRBD1 (6 bases). Per the germline V gene, CDR1 is MNHEY and CDR2 is SMNVEV (reference sequence). The CDR3 extends over 15 amino acids. The V end was cut by 6 bases, the J end by 2 bases, with 14 bases between.

V gene TRBV29-1 combines with J gene TRBJ2-2, with unresolved D. Trimming pared 2 bases from V and 1 base from J, leaving 8 bases between. Germline values: CDR1 SQVTM, CDR2 ANQGSEA. The CDR3 length is 14 residues. CDR3 in DNA: TGCAGCGTTGAAAAGGCAGGGAACACCGGGGAGCTGTTTTTT. The encoded protein is CSVEKAGNTGELFF.

The V and J genes are TRBV5-6 and TRBJ2-5; the D gene is possibly TRBD1 (8 bases). Germline V gene sequence: CDR1 SGHDT, CDR2 YYEEEE. The CDR3 contains 17 residues. The ends were cut back, 4 bases at V and 1 base at J, with 20 bases in the middle. The CDR3 spells CASSAVTGEGGQETQYF. The DNA of the CDR3 is TGTGCCAGCAGCGCAGTGACAGGGGAGGGGGGCCAAGAGACCCAGTACTTC.

The chain couples TRBV2 to TRBJ1-2, with D possibly matching TRBD1 (6 bases). V lost 4 bases and J 3 bases, leaving 9 bases between the germline ends. This CDR3 is built from 13 residues. CDR1 is SNHLY, CDR2 FYNNEI, per germline. The CDR3: CASSGDTDYGYTF. CDR3 DNA sequence: TGTGCCAGCAGTGGGGACACCGACTATGGCTACACCTTC.

The V call is TRBV7-9, the J call TRBJ2-3, with D perhaps matching TRBD2 (7 bases). In germline, CDR1 is SEHNR, CDR2 FQNEAQ (reference sequence). V lost 1 base to trimming and J lost 9 bases, with 8 bases between them. The length of the CDR3 is 12 residues. As DNA, the CDR3 is TGTGCCAGCAGCTTAGAGGGGGGGACGCAGTATTTT. Residues: CASSLEGGTQYF.

V usage is TRBV5-6 and J usage is TRBJ2-7, with no clear D. V was clipped by 5 bases and J by 0 bases, with 12 bases between them. The length of the CDR3 is 14 residues. Per the germline V gene, CDR1 is SGHDT and CDR2 is YYEEEE. The CDR3 sequence is CASSYSGDSYEQYF. The DNA of the CDR3 is TGTGCCAGCAGTTATTCGGGTGACTCCTACGAGCAGTACTTC.

J is TRBJ2-2 and V is TRBV28, with TRBD1 as a possible D gene (6 bases). The CDR3 is made up of 14 amino acids. Trimming removed 4 bases from V and 3 bases from J, with 9 bases in between. The germline gives CDR1 MDHEN, CDR2 SYDVKM. The CDR3 reads CASSSYRDTGELFF. The CDR3 DNA reads as TGTGCCAGCAGTTCTTACAGGGACACCGGGGAGCTGTTTTTT.

This sequence joins TRBV5-1 and TRBJ2-7, with TRBD2 matching 8 bases. J gave up 5 bases and V 4 bases, and 17 bases lay outside the gene matches. CDR3 length: 17 residues. Germline V lookup: CDR1 SGHRS, CDR2 YFSETQ. CDR3 DNA: TGCGCCAGCAGCCGGGGGGGGTCCGGCGGGCTTGCAGACGAGCAGTACTTC. It encodes CASSRGGSGGLADEQYF. The full variable domain, in which reference TRBV5-1 and TRBJ2-7 provide the parts outside the CDR3, is KAGVTQTPRYLIKTRGQQVTLSCSPISGHRSVSWYQQTPGQGLQFLFEYFSETQRNKGNFPGRFSGRQFSNSRSEMNVSTLELGDSALYLCASSRGGSGGLADEQYFGPGTRLTVT.

This rearrangement joins TRBV13 to TRBJ2-6; no firm D call. V was trimmed by 2 bases and J by 0 bases, leaving 11 bases between them. The CDR3 is made up of 17 amino acids. Germline V gene sequence: CDR1 PRHDT, CDR2 FYEKMQ (reference sequence). In DNA form, the CDR3 reads TGTGCCAGCAGCTTACCGCTGAGTCACTCTGGGGCCAACGTCCTGACTTTC. Translation: CASSLPLSHSGANVLTF.

The chain joins TRBV9 to TRBJ2-1; 13 bases are a match to TRBD2. CDR3 length: 15 residues. Germline lookup yields CDR1 SGDLS and CDR2 YYNGEE. V was clipped by 3 bases and J by 6 bases; unmatched bases: 3. The chain's CDR3 is CASSGTSGSRNEQFF. CDR3 sequence (DNA): TGTGCCAGCAGCGGGACTAGCGGGAGCCGCAATGAGCAGTTCTTC. Supplemented by reference TRBV9 and TRBJ2-1, the full variable domain reads DSGVTQTPKHLITATGQRVTLRCSPRSGDLSVYWYQQSLDQGLQFLIQYYNGEERAKGNILERFSAQQFPDLHSELNLSSLELGDSALYFCASSGTSGSRNEQFFGPGTRLTVL.

There are a few counts of this clone. V and J are TRBV11-2 and TRBJ2-7; 9 bases are shared with TRBD1. Germline CDR1 SGHAT, CDR2 FQNNGV. Trimming removed 3 bases from V and 5 bases from J; junction bases left unmatched: 2. The CDR3 is 13 amino acids. The CDR3 DNA follows: TGTGCCAGCAGCTTGGGACAGGGCGACGAGCAGTACTTC. Protein sequence: CASSLGQGDEQYF.

This chain links TRBV9 with TRBJ2-1; 10 nucleotides agree with TRBD2. Germline lookup yields CDR1 SGDLS and CDR2 YYNGEE. The ends lost 4 bases at V and 4 bases at J; junction bases unmatched: 5. The CDR3 is 15 residues long. The CDR3 DNA is TGTGCCAGCAGCTCTGGACTAGCGGAGTACAATGAGCAGTTCTTC. This sequence encodes CASSSGLAEYNEQFF.

The genes are TRBV5-1 and TRBJ2-7; TRBD1 matches 11 bases. The CDR3 covers 13 residues. Trimming cost V 5 bases and J 7 bases; bases outside gene matches: 5. Germline CDR1 and CDR2: SGHRS and YFSETQ. CDR3 in amino acids: CASSRTGGWEQYF. The CDR3 DNA follows: TGCGCCAGCAGTCGGACAGGGGGCTGGGAGCAGTACTTC.

This clone was seen more than once but under ten times. This sequence joins TRBV5-6 and TRBJ2-4; D is unclear. Trimming shortened V by 2 bases and J by 0 bases, and 6 bases separated the two germline ends. CDR3 length: 14 amino acids. Germline assignment: CDR1 SGHDT and CDR2 YYEEEE. The DNA for the CDR3 is TGTGCCAGCAGCTTTAACTTAGCCAAAAACATTCAGTACTTC. It is translated as CASSFNLAKNIQYF.

This chain connects TRBV7-2 to TRBJ2-7; D is ambiguous. From germline, CDR1 is SGHTA and CDR2 FQGNSA. The CDR3 sequence is 13 residues long. V was shortened by 2 bases and J by 0 bases, with 5 bases between the two germline ends. This CDR3 is CASSLPSSYEQYF. The CDR3 DNA is TGTGCCAGCAGCTTACCCAGCTCCTACGAGCAGTACTTC. Drawing the rest from reference TRBV7-2 and TRBJ2-7, the complete variable domain is GAGVSQSPSNKVTEKGKDVELRCDPISGHTALYWYRQSLGQGLEFLIYFQGNSAPDKSGLPSDRFSAERTGGSVSTLTIQRTQQEDSAVYLCASSLPSSYEQYFGPGTRLTVT.

This clone has only a few counts. The genes are TRBV5-6 and TRBJ1-2, with D perhaps matching TRBD1 (6 bases). Germline V gene sequence: CDR1 SGHDT, CDR2 YYEEEE. The V and J ends lost 4 bases and 5 bases respectively, with 18 bases between them. This CDR3 contains 15 residues. The CDR3 spells CASSAVGGAGYGYTF. DNA of the CDR3: TGTGCCAGCAGCGCCGTTGGGGGGGCAGGGTATGGCTACACCTTC.

The chain carries TRBV18 and TRBJ2-7; no definite D call. The V gene's germline CDR1 is KGHSH and CDR2 LQKENI. Deletions cut 3 bases from V and 2 bases from J, with 11 bases between. The CDR3 is made up of 14 amino acids. The CDR3 loop reads CASSPSETTYEQYF. The CDR3 nucleotides are TGTGCCAGCTCACCTTCCGAAACAACCTACGAGCAGTACTTC. Based on the CDR3 plus reference TRBV18 and TRBJ2-7, the full variable domain is NAGVMQNPRHLVRRRGQEARLRCSPMKGHSHVYWYRQLPEEGLKFMVYLQKENIIDESGMPKERFSAEFPKEGPSILRIQQVVRGDSAAYFCASSPSETTYEQYFGPGTRLTVT.

Only one count was recorded for this clone. The chain is built from TRBV7-2 and TRBJ2-1; D unclear. Looked up from germline, CDR1 is SGHTA and CDR2 is FQGNSA. The CDR3 is 12 residues long. Between the trimmed V and J ends, which lost 1 base and 9 bases, there was a span of 7 bases. CDR3 amino acids: CASSLVAREQFF. The CDR3 nucleotides are TGTGCCAGCAGCTTAGTGGCTCGTGAGCAGTTCTTC.

The chain is built from TRBV5-1 and TRBJ1-1, with a possible D match to TRBD1 (6 bases). Germline lookup yields CDR1 SGHRS and CDR2 YFSETQ. Deletions cut 4 bases from V and 11 bases from J, with 24 bases between. The CDR3 sequence is 15 residues long. The CDR3 loop is CASSPRLGQFSGAFF. The CDR3, as DNA: TGCGCCAGCAGCCCACGGTTAGGACAGTTCAGTGGGGCTTTCTTT.

V and J are TRBV19 and TRBJ2-1; 10 nucleotides align to TRBD2. V lost 7 bases, J lost 5 bases, and 8 bases stayed unmatched. This CDR3 is built from 15 residues. The germline V gene has CDR1 LNHDA and CDR2 SQIVND (reference sequence). The DNA of the CDR3 is TGTGCCAGTACCCTATCTAGCGGGGGCCACAATGAGCAGTTCTTC. It codes for CASTLSSGGHNEQFF.

The chain has TRBV7-8 and TRBJ1-5, with 7 positions matching TRBD1. The CDR3 sequence is 16 residues long. Germline loops: CDR1 SGHVS, CDR2 FQNEAQ. The ends lost 2 bases at V and 1 base at J; junction bases unmatched: 5. CDR3 in amino acids: CASSLLGGQSNQPQHF. CDR3 DNA sequence: TGTGCCAGCAGCTTACTAGGGGGACAGAGCAATCAGCCCCAGCATTTT.

This clone was counted once. The rearrangement uses TRBV6-5 and TRBJ1-5; 7 bases are a match to TRBD1. Germline V lookup: CDR1 MNHEY, CDR2 SVGAGI. The CDR3 loop spans 14 amino acids. The V and J ends lost 5 bases and 5 bases, in that order; junction bases with no gene match: 6. The CDR3 loop is CASSATGDDQPQHF. DNA of the CDR3: TGTGCCAGCAGTGCCACAGGGGACGATCAGCCCCAGCATTTT.

The chain carries TRBV6-5 and TRBJ1-1, with D uncertain. This CDR3 contains 13 residues. Between the trimmed V and J ends, which lost 2 bases and 1 base, there was a span of 5 bases. CDR1 is MNHEY, CDR2 SVGAGI, per germline. The CDR3 protein is CASSYTPNTEAFF. DNA of the CDR3: TGTGCCAGCAGTTACACACCGAACACTGAAGCTTTCTTT.